Described below is a single T cell receptor beta chain sequence and its context. Assay used: immunoSEQ multiplex PCR; TCRdb lists only in-frame clones, some missing. Among over 100,000 clones listed, around 90% were seen once. This record comes from a study of control samples from healthy donors and cancer patients. CDR1 and CDR2 from the germline V gene are SGHTA and FQGNSA. V was pared by 6 bases and J by 6 bases, with 6 bases of the junction left unmatched. The CDR3 covers 14 residues. This TCR derives from a middle-aged man in good health. Material: blood. The rearrangement uses TRBV7-2 and TRBJ2-1; 9 bases are a match to TRBD1. CDR3 amino acids: CASSQQGAPNEQFF. CDR3 sequence (DNA): TGTGCCAGCAGTCAACAGGGGGCCCCCAATGAGCAGTTCTTC.